What follows describes a single T cell receptor beta chain. Its antigen is undetermined. These data belong to a study of CXCR3-negative and CXCR3-positive naive CD8 T cells. Study results and caveats: Relative to CXCR3-negative naive cells, CXCR3-positive naive cells had more hydrophobic TRB CDR3s.

The method, 5' RACE with UMI labels, was used to prepare the TRB cDNA libraries. With the 5' RACE reads reprocessed, TCRdb shows one record per CDR3 protein and no DNA. The sample data list over 70,000 distinct CDR3 sequences. The CDR3 covers 15 residues. CDR1 and CDR2 from the germline V gene are SEHNR and FQNEAQ (reference sequence). At 300,000 cells each, triplicate sorts were carried out for each CD8+ T cell subset. Naive CD8+ T cells displayed a CD45RO-CCR7+CD27+CD95- phenotype. The chain carries TRBV7-9 and TRBJ2-7; lacking DNA, the TRBD2 call made by TCRdb goes unchecked. The sequencing sample was made of naive CXCR3+ CD8+ T cells from blood. Indicated subset: CD45RO-CCR7+CD27+CD95- naive CD8+ T cells expressing CXCR3 (TNR3+). This receptor was taken from a human donor in good health. Some clones in this sample may be carry-over from other donors' samples. CDR3 region: CASSPERDSSYEQYF.